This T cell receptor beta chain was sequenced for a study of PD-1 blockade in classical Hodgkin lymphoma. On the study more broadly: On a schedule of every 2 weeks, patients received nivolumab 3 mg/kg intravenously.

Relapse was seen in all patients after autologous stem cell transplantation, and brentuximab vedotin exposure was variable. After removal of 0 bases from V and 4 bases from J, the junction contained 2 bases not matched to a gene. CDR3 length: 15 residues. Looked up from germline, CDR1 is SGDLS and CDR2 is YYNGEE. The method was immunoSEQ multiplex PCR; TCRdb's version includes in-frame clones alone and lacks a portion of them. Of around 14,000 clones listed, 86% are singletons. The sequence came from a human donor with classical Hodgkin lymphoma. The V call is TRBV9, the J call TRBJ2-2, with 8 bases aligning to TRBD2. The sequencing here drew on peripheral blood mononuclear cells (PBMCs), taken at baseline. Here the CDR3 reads CASSVDGRATGELFF. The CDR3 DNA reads TGTGCCAGCAGCGTAGACGGGAGGGCCACCGGGGAGCTGTTTTTT.